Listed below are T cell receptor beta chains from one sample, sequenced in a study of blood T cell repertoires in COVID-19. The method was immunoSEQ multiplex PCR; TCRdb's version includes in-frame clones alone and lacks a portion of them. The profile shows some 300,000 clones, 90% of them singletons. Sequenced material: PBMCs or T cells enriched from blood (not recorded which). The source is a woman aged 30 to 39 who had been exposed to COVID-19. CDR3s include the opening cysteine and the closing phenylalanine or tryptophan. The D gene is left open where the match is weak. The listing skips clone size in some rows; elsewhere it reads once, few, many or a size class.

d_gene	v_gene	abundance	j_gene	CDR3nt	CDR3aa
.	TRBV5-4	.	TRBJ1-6	TGTGCCAGCAGCTTGGACAGGAGCTCCTATAATTCACCCCTCCACTTT	CASSLDRSSYNSPLHF
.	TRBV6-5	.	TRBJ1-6	TGTGCCAGCAGTTATATCGGGAGTAGTGCGAATTCACCCCTCCACTTT	CASSYIGSSANSPLHF
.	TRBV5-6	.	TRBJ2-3	TGTGCCAGCAGCTTGGTCCGCCAGGGAGGAGATACGCAGTATTTT	CASSLVRQGGDTQYF
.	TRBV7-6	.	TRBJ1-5	TGTGCCAGCAGCTTAGGTTCTTACCAGGGCAATCAGCCCCAGCATTTT	CASSLGSYQGNQPQHF
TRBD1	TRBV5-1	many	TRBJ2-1	TGCGCCAGCAGTCTAACAGGGGGCGCCTCCTACAATGAGCAGTTCTTC	CASSLTGGASYNEQFF
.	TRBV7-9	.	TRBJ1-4	TGTGCCAGCAGCGCGCGCCAGGGGTCGACTAATGAAAAACTGTTTTTT	CASSARQGSTNEKLFF
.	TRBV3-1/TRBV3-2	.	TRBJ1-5	TGTGCCAGCAGCCAAGATCCGGGGGGTCGGAATCAGCCCCAGCATTTT	CASSQDPGGRNQPQHF
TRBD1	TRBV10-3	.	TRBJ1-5	TGTGCCATCAGTGAAGGACAGGGACATCAGCCCCAGCATTTT	CAISEGQGHQPQHF
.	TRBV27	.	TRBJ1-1	TGTGCCAGCACGCCAAGAACGATACAGATTTGGGGCAGTGAAGCTTTCTTT	CASTPRTIQIWGSEAFF
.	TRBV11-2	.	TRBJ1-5	TGTGCCAGCAGCTTCACAGGGAAACAGCCCCAGCATTTT	CASSFTGKQPQHF
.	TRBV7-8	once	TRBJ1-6	TGTGCCAGCAGCCCATTAGGGGGGGGGTCCTATAATTCACCCCTCCACTTT	CASSPLGGGSYNSPLHF
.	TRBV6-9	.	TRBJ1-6	TGTGCCAGCAGTTATATCAGGCGACAGAACTCCTATAATTCACCCCTCCACTTT	CASSYIRRQNSYNSPLHF
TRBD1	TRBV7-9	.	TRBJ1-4	TGTGCCAGCAGCTCTGGACAGGGAACAGGGTCTAATGAAAAACTGTTTTTT	CASSSGQGTGSNEKLFF
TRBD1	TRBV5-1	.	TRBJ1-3	TGCGCCAGCAGCCCCGGGACAGGGGGCTCGTTAACGGGGAACACCATATATTTT	CASSPGTGGSLTGNTIYF
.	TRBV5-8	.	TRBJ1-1	TGTGCCAGCAGCCCGGGGGGCCTGAGGAACACTGAAGCTTTCTTT	CASSPGGLRNTEAFF
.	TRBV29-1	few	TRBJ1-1	TGCAGCGTTGCTGCAGGGTGGGGAATGAACACTGAAGCTTTCTTT	CSVAAGWGMNTEAFF
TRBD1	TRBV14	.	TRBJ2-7	TGTGCCAGCAGCCTCGGACAGGGCCCTTACGAGCAGTACTTC	CASSLGQGPYEQYF
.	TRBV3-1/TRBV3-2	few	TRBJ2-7	TGTGCCAGCAGCCAAGGGAATTTCCGGGTTGAGCAGTACTTC	CASSQGNFRVEQYF
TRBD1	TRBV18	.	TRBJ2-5	TGTGCCAGCTCCCACGGGACAGAACAAGAGACCCAGTACTTC	CASSHGTEQETQYF
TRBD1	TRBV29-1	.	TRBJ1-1	TGCAGCGCCGCGGGACAGATGAACACTGAAGCTTTCTTT	CSAAGQMNTEAFF
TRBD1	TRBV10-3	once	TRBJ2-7	TGTGCCATCTCCCCCCGGGACAGGGACTCCTACGAGCAGTACTTC	CAISPRDRDSYEQYF
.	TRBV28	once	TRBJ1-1	TGTGCCAGCAGGACATGGGAGCGCGAAGCTTTCTTT	CASRTWEREAFF
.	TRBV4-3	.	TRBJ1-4	TGCGCCAGCAGCCAAGTAACAGGGATTAATGAAAAACTGTTTTTT	CASSQVTGINEKLFF
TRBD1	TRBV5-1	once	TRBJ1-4	TGCGCCAGCAGCGGGACAGGCGCAACTAATGAAAAACTGTTTTTT	CASSGTGATNEKLFF
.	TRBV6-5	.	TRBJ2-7	TGTGCCAGCAGTACCCGGGACATTGACGAGCAGTACTTC	CASSTRDIDEQYF
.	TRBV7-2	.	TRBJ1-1	TGTGCCAGCAGCTTAAGGTTAGCGCAGGGCGGGGTTCGGAACACTGAAGCTTTCTTT	CASSLRLAQGGVRNTEAFF
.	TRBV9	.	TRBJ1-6	TGTGCCAGCAGCGTAGGTGCGGGTCCTTCACCCCTCCACTTT	CASSVGAGPSPLHF
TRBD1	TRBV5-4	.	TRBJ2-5	TGTGCCAGCAGCTTGGAAGCCTGGACAGGGATAGAGACCCAGTACTTC	CASSLEAWTGIETQYF
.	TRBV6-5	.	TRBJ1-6	TGTGCCAGCAGTTACTCGCCGGTGAAGAATTCACCCCTCCACTTT	CASSYSPVKNSPLHF
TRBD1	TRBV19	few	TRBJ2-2	TGTGCCAGTAGTATCGACAGGGCGAACACCGGGGAGCTGTTTTTT	CASSIDRANTGELFF
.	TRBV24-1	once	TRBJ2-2	TGTGCCACCAGTGATTTGCGTGGTTCCGCGATTAACACCGGGGAGCTGTTTTTT	CATSDLRGSAINTGELFF
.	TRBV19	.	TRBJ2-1	TGTGCCAGTAGTATGACAGGAACGGGTGAGCAGTTCTTC	CASSMTGTGEQFF
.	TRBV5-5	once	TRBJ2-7	TGTGCCAGCAGCTTGAGTCAGGCGACCTTACCCTACGAGCAGTACTTC	CASSLSQATLPYEQYF
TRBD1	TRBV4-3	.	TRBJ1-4	TGCGCCAGCAGCCAAGACAGGGGGCTGCCTAATGAAAAACTGTTTTTT	CASSQDRGLPNEKLFF
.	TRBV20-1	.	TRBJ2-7	TGCAGTGCTAGTTTAATGGGGAGCGAGCAGTACTTC	CSASLMGSEQYF